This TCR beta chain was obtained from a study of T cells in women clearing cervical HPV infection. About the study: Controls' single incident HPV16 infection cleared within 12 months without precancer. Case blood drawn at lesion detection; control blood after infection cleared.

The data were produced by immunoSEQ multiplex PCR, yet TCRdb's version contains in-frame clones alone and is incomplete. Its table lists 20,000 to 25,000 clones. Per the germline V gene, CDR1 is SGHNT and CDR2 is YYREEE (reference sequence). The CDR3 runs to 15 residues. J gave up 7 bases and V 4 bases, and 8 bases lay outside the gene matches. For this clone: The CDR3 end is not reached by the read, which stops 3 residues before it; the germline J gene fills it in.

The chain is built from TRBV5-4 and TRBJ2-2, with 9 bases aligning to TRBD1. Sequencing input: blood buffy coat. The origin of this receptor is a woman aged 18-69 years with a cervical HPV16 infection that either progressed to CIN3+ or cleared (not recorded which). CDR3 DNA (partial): TGTGCCAGCAGCGCCGCCTCGACAGGGGGCGGGGAG. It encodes CASSAASTGGGE. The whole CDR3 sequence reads CASSAASTGGGELFF.